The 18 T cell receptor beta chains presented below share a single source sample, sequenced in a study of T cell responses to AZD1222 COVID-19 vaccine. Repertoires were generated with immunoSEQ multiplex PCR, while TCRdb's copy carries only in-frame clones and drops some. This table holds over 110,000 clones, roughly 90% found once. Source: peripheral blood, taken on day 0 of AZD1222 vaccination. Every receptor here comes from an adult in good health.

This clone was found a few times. CDR3 region: CAVTSGREALSIYNEQFF. The CDR3, as DNA: TGTGCCGTGACGAGCGGGCGGGAGGCCTTATCGATCTACAATGAGCAGTTCTTC. V is TRBV9 and J is TRBJ2-1; 8 nucleotides align to TRBD2. This CDR3 is built from 18 residues. Germline CDR1 SGDLS, CDR2 YYNGEE. V lost 10 bases, J lost 3 bases, and 21 bases stayed unmatched.

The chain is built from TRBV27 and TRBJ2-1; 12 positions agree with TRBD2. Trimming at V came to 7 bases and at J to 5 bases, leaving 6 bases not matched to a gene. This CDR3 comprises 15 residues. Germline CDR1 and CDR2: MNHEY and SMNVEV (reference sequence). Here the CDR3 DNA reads TGTGCCAGCACTAGGACTAGCGGGAAGCACAATGAGCAGTTCTTC. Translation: CASTRTSGKHNEQFF.

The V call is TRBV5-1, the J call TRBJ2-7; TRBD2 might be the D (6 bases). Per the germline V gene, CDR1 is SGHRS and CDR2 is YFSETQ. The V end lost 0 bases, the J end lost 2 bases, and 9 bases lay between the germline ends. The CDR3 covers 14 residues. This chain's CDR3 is CASSLGGEPYEQYF. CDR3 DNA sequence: TGCGCCAGCAGCTTGGGCGGGGAACCCTACGAGCAGTACTTC.

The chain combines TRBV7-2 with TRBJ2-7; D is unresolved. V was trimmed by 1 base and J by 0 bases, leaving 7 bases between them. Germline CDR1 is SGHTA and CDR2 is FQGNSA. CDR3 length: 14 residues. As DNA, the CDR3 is TGTGCCAGCAGCTTAGAACGGTCCTCCTACGAGCAGTACTTC. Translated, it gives CASSLERSSYEQYF.

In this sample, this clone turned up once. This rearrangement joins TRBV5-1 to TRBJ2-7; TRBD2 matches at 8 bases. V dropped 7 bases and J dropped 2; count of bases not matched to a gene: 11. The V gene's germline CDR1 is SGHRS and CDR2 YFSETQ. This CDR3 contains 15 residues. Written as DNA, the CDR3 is TGCGCCAGCTCGGGAGGGCGGGCTTGGGCCTACGAGCAGTACTTC. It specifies CASSGGRAWAYEQYF.

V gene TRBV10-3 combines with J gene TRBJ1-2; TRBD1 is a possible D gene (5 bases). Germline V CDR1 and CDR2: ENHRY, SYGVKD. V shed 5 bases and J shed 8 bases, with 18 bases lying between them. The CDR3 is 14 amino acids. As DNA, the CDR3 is TGTGCCATCAGTCACCCTCAGGGCCCTGCGGGCTACACCTTC. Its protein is CAISHPQGPAGYTF.

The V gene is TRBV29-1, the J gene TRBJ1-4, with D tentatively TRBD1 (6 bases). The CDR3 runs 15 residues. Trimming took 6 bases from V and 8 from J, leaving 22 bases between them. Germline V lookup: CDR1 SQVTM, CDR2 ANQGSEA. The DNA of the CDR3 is TGCAGCGTCCGTCCTCCGGGACAAGGGGGGGAAAAACTGTTTTTT. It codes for CSVRPPGQGGEKLFF.

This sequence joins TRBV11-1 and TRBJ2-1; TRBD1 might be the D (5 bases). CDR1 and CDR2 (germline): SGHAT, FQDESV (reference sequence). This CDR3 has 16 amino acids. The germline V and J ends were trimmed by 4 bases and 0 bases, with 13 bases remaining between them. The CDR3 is CASSSLGVSSYNEQFF. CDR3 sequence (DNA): TGTGCCAGCAGCTCTCTAGGGGTCAGCTCCTACAATGAGCAGTTCTTC.

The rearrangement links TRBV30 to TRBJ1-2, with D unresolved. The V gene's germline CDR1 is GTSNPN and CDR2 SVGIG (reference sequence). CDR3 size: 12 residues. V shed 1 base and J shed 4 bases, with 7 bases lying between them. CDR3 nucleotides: TGTGCCTGGAGTGGACACTTCTATGGCTACACCTTC. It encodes CAWSGHFYGYTF.

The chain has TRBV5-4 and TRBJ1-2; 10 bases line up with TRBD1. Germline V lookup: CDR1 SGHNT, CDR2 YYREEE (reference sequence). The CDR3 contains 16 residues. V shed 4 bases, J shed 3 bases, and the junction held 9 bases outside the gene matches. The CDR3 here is CASSPRDRGRDYGYTF. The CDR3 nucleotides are TGTGCCAGCAGCCCTCGGGACAGGGGAAGGGACTATGGCTACACCTTC. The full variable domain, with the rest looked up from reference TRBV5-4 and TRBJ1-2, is ETGVTQSPTHLIKTRGQQVTLRCSSQSGHNTVSWYQQALGQGPQFIFQYYREEENGRGNFPPRFSGLQFPNYSSELNVNALELDDSALYLCASSPRDRGRDYGYTFGSGTRLTVV.

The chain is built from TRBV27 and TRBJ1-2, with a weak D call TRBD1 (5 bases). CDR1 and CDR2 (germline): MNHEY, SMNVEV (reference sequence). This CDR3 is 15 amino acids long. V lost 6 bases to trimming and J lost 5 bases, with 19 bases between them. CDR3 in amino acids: CASSLAGFGAYGYTF. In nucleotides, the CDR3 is TGTGCCAGCAGCCTGGCAGGGTTTGGTGCATATGGCTACACCTTC.

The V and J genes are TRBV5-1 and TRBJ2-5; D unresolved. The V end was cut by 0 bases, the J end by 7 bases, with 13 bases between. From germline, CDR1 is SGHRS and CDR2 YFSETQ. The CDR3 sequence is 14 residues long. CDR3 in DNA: TGCGCCAGCAGCTTGGATCCGGGCCAGTGGACCCAGTACTTC. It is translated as CASSLDPGQWTQYF. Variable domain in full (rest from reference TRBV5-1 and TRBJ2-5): KAGVTQTPRYLIKTRGQQVTLSCSPISGHRSVSWYQQTPGQGLQFLFEYFSETQRNKGNFPGRFSGRQFSNSRSEMNVSTLELGDSALYLCASSLDPGQWTQYFGPGTRLLVL.

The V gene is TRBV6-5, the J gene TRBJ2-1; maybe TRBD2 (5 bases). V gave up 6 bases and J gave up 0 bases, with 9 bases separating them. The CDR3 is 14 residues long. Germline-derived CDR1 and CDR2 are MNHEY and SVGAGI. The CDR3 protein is CASSGLSSYNEQFF. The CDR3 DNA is TGTGCCAGCAGCGGACTCAGCTCCTACAATGAGCAGTTCTTC.

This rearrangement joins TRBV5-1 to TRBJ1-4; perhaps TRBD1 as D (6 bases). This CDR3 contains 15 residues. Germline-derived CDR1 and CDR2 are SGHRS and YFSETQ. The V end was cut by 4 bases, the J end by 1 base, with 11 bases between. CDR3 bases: TGCGCCAGCAGCCCAAACAGGGAAACTAATGAAAAACTGTTTTTT. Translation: CASSPNRETNEKLFF. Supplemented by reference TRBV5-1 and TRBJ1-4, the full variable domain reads KAGVTQTPRYLIKTRGQQVTLSCSPISGHRSVSWYQQTPGQGLQFLFEYFSETQRNKGNFPGRFSGRQFSNSRSEMNVSTLELGDSALYLCASSPNRETNEKLFFGSGTQLSVL.

The CDR3 DNA follows: TGTGCCAGCAGCTTTGGGACTAGCGCCTACAATGAGCAGTTCTTC. This sequence encodes CASSFGTSAYNEQFF. The chain links TRBV7-9 to TRBJ2-1; the match to TRBD2 covers 10 bases. Losses at the gene ends were 3 bases for V and 2 bases for J; bases not matched to a gene: 1. CDR1 SEHNR and CDR2 FQNEAQ come from the germline V gene (reference sequence). The CDR3 runs 15 residues.

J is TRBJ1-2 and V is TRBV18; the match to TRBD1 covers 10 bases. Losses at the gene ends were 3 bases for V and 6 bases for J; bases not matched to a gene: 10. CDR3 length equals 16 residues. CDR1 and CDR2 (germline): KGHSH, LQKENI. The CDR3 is CASSPGQGRTADGYTF. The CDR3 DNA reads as TGTGCCAGCTCACCGGGACAGGGGAGAACCGCAGATGGCTACACCTTC.

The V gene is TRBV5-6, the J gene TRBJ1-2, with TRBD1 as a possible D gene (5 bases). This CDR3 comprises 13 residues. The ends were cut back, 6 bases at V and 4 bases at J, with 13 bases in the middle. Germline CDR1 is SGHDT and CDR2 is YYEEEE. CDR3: CASTPGRTYGYTF. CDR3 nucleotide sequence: TGTGCCAGCACACCGGGACGGACCTATGGCTACACCTTC.

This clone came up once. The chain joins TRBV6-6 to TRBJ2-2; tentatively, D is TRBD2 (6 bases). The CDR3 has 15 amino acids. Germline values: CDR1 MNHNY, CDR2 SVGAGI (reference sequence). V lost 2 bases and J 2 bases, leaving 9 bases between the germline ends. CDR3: CASSYRRGNTGELFF. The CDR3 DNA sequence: TGTGCCAGCAGTTACAGGCGGGGTAACACCGGGGAGCTGTTTTTT.